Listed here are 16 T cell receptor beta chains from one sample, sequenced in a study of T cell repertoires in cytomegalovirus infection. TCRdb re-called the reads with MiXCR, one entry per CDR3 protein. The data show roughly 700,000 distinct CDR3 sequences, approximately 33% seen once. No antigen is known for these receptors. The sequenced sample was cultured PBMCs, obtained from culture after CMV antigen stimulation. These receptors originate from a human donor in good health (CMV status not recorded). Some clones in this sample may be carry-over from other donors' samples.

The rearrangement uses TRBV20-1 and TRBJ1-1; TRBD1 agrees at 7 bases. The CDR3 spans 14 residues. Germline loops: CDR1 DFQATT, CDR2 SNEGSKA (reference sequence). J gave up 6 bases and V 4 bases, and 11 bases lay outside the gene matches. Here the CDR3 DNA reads TGCAGTGCTACGCGACAGGGCGCGATGGCTGAAGCTTTCTTT. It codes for CSATRQGAMAEAFF.

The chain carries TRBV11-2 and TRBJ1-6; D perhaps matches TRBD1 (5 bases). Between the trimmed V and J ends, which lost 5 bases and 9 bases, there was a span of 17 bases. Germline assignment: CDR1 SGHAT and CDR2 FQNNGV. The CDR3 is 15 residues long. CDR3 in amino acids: CASSPGTGGGSPLHF. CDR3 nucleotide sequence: TGTGCCAGCAGCCCAGGGACGGGAGGAGGTTCACCCCTCCACTTT.

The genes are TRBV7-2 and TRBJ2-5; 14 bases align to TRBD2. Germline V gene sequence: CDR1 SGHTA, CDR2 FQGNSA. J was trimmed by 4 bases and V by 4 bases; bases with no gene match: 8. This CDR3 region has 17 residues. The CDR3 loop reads CASSYYGTSGSRETQYF. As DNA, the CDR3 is TGTGCCAGCAGCTACTACGGGACTAGCGGGAGTAGAGAGACCCAGTACTTC.

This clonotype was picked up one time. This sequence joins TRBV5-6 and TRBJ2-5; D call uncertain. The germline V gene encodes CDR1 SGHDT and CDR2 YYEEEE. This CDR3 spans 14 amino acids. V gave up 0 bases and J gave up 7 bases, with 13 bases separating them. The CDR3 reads CASSLGLVRATQYF. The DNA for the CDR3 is TGTGCCAGCAGCTTGGGACTCGTCCGGGCGACCCAGTACTTC.

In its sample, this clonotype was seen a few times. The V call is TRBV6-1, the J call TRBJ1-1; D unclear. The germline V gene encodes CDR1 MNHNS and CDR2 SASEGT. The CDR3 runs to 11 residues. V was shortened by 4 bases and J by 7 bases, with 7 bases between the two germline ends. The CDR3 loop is CASSVDNEAFF. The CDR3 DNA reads TGTGCCAGCAGTGTTGACAATGAAGCTTTCTTT.

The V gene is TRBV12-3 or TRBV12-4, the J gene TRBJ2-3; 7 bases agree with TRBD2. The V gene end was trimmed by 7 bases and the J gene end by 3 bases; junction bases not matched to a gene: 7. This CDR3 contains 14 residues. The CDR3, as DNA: TGTGCCAGCACCCGAAGCGGGGCTACAGATACGCAGTATTTT. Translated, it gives CASTRSGATDTQYF.

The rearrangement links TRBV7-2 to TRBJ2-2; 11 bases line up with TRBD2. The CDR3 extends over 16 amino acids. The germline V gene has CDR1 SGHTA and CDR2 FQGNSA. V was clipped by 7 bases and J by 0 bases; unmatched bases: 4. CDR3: CASNGLAGANTGELFF. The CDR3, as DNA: TGTGCCAGCAACGGACTAGCGGGCGCGAACACCGGGGAGCTGTTTTTT.

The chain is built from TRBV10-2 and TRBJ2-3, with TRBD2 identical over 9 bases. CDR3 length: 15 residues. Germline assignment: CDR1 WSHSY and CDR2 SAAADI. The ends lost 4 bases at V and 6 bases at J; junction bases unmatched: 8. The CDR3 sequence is CASSANSGGADTQYF. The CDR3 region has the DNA TGCGCCAGCAGTGCGAATAGCGGGGGTGCGGATACGCAGTATTTT.

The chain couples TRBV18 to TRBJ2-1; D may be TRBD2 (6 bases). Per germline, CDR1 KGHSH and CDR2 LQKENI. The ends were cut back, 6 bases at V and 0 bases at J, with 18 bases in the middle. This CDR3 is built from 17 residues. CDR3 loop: CASSGGGIPTSYNEQFF. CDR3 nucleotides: TGTGCCAGCTCGGGGGGTGGGATCCCCACCTCCTACAATGAGCAGTTCTTC.

The CDR3 sequence is CASSLGQYSYEQYF. The CDR3 nucleotides are TGCGCCAGCAGCTTGGGTCAGTACTCCTACGAGCAGTACTTC. This chain connects TRBV5-1 to TRBJ2-7, with D unresolved. The CDR3 runs to 14 residues. Trimming took 0 bases from V and 0 from J, leaving 7 bases between them. The V gene's germline CDR1 is SGHRS and CDR2 YFSETQ.

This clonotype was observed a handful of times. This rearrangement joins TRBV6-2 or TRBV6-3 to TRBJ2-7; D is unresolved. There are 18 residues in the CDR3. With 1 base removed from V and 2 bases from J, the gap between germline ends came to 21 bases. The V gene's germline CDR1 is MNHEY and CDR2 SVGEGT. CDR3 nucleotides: TGTGCCAGCAGTTACTTTTCTTTTCGAGAGATCCCTCCCTACGAGCAGTACTTC. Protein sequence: CASSYFSFREIPPYEQYF.

This chain's CDR3 is CASSEKGQPQHF. DNA for the CDR3: TGTGCCAGCAGTGAAAAGGGGCAGCCCCAGCATTTT. This chain connects TRBV6-1 to TRBJ1-5; the D gene is possibly TRBD1 (5 bases). The CDR3 loop spans 12 amino acids. V lost 2 bases and J lost 7, with 6 bases in between. Germline CDR1 MNHNS, CDR2 SASEGT.

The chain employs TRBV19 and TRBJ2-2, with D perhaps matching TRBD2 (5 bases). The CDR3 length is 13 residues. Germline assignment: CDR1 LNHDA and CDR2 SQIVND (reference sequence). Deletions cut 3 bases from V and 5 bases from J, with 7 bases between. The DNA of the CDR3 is TGTGCCAGTAGTATTGGAGGAACCGGGGAGCTGTTTTTT. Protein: CASSIGGTGELFF.

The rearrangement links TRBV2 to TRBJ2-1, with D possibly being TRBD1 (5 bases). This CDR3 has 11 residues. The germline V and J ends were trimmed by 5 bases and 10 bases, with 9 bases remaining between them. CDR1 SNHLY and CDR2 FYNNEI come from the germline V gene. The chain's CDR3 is CASSPQGEQFF. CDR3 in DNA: TGTGCCAGCAGTCCGCAGGGAGAGCAGTTCTTC.

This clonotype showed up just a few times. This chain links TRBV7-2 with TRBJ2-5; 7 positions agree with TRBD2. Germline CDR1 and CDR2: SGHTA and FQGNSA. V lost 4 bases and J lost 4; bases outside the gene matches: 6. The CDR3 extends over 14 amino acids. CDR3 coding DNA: TGTGCCAGCAGCTCCGCGGGGGTGGGAGAGACCCAGTACTTC. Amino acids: CASSSAGVGETQYF. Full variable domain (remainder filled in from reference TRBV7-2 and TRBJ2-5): GAGVSQSPSNKVTEKGKDVELRCDPISGHTALYWYRQSLGQGLEFLIYFQGNSAPDKSGLPSDRFSAERTGGSVSTLTIQRTQQEDSAVYLCASSSAGVGETQYFGPGTRLLVL.

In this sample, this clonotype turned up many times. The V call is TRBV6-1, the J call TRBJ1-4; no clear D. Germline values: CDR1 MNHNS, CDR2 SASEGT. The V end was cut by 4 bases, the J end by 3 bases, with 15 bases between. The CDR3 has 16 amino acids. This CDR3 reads CASSGRPKAANEKLFF. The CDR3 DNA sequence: TGTGCCAGCAGTGGCAGACCCAAAGCCGCTAATGAAAAACTGTTTTTT.